What follows are 6 T cell receptor beta chains derived from one specimen sequenced in a study of human T cells and chemical hapten exposure. TCRdb re-derived calls from the RACE reads in MiXCR, one entry per CDR3 protein. The sample has 75,000 to 80,000 distinct CDR3 sequences, approximately 8.6% seen once. Indicated time point: healthy volunteer bleed at 6 weeks. Unfractionated whole blood served as the source for total RNA extraction. Sequencing was done on a sample of whole blood. These receptors all come from a female donor in good health. Some clones in this sample may be carry-over from other donors' samples.

This clonotype turned up a few times. The genes are TRBV3-1 and TRBJ2-2; 9 positions match TRBD2. The length of the CDR3 is 17 residues. V was clipped by 0 bases and J by 4 bases; unmatched bases: 6. Germline-derived CDR1 and CDR2 are LGHDT and YNNKEL (reference sequence). In DNA, the CDR3 is TGTGCCAGCAGCCAAGATCGACTAGCGGCTTCCACCGGGGAGCTGTTTTTT. Translated, it gives CASSQDRLAASTGELFF. Together with reference TRBV3-1 and TRBJ2-2, the CDR3 gives the full variable domain: DTAVSQTPKYLVTQMGNDKSIKCEQNLGHDTMYWYKQDSKKFLKIMFSYNNKELIINETVPNRFSPKSPDKAHLNLHINSLELGDSAVYFCASSQDRLAASTGELFFGEGSRLTVL.

J is TRBJ1-4 and V is TRBV6-6; D gene unclear. There are 15 residues in the CDR3. Trimming took off 3 bases at V and 2 bases at J, with 10 bases between the two ends. Per germline, CDR1 MNHNY and CDR2 SVGAGI (reference sequence). This CDR3 reads CASSYIWSTNEKLFF. The CDR3 region has the DNA TGTGCCAGCAGTTATATTTGGAGCACTAATGAAAAACTGTTTTTT.

This clonotype was seen more than once but under ten times. This sequence joins TRBV7-9 and TRBJ2-3, with 7 nucleotides matching TRBD2. CDR1 and CDR2 from the germline V gene are SEHNR and FQNEAQ (reference sequence). The CDR3 spans 16 residues. The V and J ends lost 5 bases and 0 bases, in that order; junction bases with no gene match: 8. The CDR3 reads CASSATSEASTDTQYF. CDR3 sequence (DNA): TGTGCCAGCAGCGCCACTAGCGAAGCTAGCACAGATACGCAGTATTTT.

This clonotype was seen more than once but under ten times. The chain links TRBV20-1 to TRBJ2-3; TRBD2 is a possible D gene (6 bases). Germline V CDR1 and CDR2: DFQATT, SNEGSKA (reference sequence). The CDR3 runs 16 residues. Between the trimmed V and J ends, which lost 0 bases and 0 bases, there was a span of 13 bases. The CDR3 DNA follows: TGCAGTGCTAGAGATCGGGAGCGGCTAAGCACAGATACGCAGTATTTT. Translating it yields CSARDRERLSTDTQYF.

The V call is TRBV19, the J call TRBJ1-5; 7 nucleotides agree with TRBD1. J was trimmed by 0 bases and V by 5 bases; bases with no gene match: 10. Germline V gives CDR1 LNHDA, CDR2 SQIVND (reference sequence). The CDR3 has 17 amino acids. The CDR3 nucleotides are TGTGCCAGTAGTGGATTAATCGGGACAGTTAGCAATCAGCCCCAGCATTTT. Translating gives CASSGLIGTVSNQPQHF.

This clonotype came up many times. CDR3 nucleotides: TGTGCCAGCTCTACGGACAGGGGGTACCATGAGCAGTTCTTC. This encodes CASSTDRGYHEQFF. V gene TRBV18 combines with J gene TRBJ2-1; 10 positions match TRBD1. J was trimmed by 8 bases and V by 6 bases; bases with no gene match: 7. The germline gives CDR1 KGHSH, CDR2 LQKENI. The length of the CDR3 is 14 residues.